This record covers a single T cell receptor beta chain. The CDR3 loop spans 16 amino acids. CDR1 and CDR2 from the germline V gene are PRHDT and FYEKMQ (reference sequence). With V trimmed by 5 bases and J by 3 bases, 5 bases remained unmatched. The sample is drawn from a study of blood T cell repertoires in COVID-19. On the study more broadly: Specimens from acute and convalescent COVID-19 originated in the United States, Italy and Spain. PBMCs, B-cell-depleted T cells, or T cells provided the cDNA or gDNA that made up the material.

Methods used by the authors: Estimated nucleated cell counts came from reference gene primer amplification. The table came from immunoSEQ multiplex PCR; TCRdb's copy has only in-frame clones and leaves some out. From that table come the V and J calls and clone size; the DNA was used to work out D and trimming. The data show 150,000 to 190,000 clones, around 74% seen once. The V and J genes are TRBV13 and TRBJ2-5, with 14 nucleotides matching TRBD2. This receptor was obtained from a woman older than 75 with acute or convalescent COVID-19. Sequencing input: peripheral blood. CDR3 sequence (DNA): TGTGCCAGCAGCCGGCGGACTAGCGGGGGGAAAGAGACCCAGTACTTC. This sequence encodes CASSRRTSGGKETQYF.